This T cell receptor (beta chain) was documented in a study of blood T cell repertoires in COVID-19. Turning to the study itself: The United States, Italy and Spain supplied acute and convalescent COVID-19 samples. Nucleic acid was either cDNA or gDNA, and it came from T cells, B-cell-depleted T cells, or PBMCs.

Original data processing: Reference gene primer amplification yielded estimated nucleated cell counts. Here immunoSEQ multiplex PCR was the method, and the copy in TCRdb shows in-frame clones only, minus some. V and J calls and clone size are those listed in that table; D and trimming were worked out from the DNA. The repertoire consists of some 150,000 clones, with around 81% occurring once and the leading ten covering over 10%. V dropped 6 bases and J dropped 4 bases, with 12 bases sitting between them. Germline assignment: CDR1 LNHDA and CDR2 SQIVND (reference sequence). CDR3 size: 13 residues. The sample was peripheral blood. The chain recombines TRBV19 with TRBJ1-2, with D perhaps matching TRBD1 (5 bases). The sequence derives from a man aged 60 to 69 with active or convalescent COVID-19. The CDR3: CASSPGRGYGYTF. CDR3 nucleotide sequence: TGTGCCAGTAGCCCTGGTAGGGGCTATGGCTACACCTTC.